This TCR beta chain was observed in a study of regulatory T cells in long-lasting Graves disease. The time point is: newly diagnosed GD, antithyroid drugs for less than 3 months. RNA isolated from PBMCs was used to make the TCR library. This clonotype has just a few counts. Both iRepertoire HTBI primers and Arm-PCR of CDR3 regions were used to build the TCR beta libraries. TCRdb redid the calling of the multiplex PCR reads with MiXCR, one entry per CDR3 protein. This table has 350,000 to 500,000 distinct CDR3 sequences, 12% to 15% appearing once. CDR3 length: 13 residues. Deletions cut 2 bases from V and 4 bases from J, with 12 bases between. Germline CDR1 GTSNPN, CDR2 SVGIG (reference sequence). The same sample was also studied in work on T cells in Graves' hyperthyroidism and ophthalmopathy.

V and J are TRBV30 and TRBJ2-7, with no clear D. This sequence was found in a woman in her fifties or sixties with Graves disease. The sample consisted of peripheral blood mononuclear cells (PBMCs), taken at new diagnosis, from a patient treated with antithyroid drugs. CDR3 nucleotides: TGTGCCTGGAGTCGCAGCAGGTCATACGAGCAGTACTTC. This encodes CAWSRSRSYEQYF.